A single sample gave rise to the 24 T cell receptor beta chains below, sequenced in a study of T cells after yellow fever vaccination. In TCRdb, the 5' RACE reads were re-called with MiXCR into one record per CDR3 protein. The sample contains approximately 550,000 distinct CDR3 sequences, about a fifth of which appear only once. The sample in question was PBMCs, obtained 15 days after the yellow fever booster vaccination. These receptors were obtained from a man under 40 who received the YFV17D yellow fever vaccine.

This clonotype was observed at least ten times. The chain uses TRBV12-3 or TRBV12-4 and TRBJ2-1; no definite D call. This CDR3 spans 12 amino acids. Trimming took off 2 bases at V and 7 bases at J, with 6 bases between the two ends. CDR3 nucleotides: TGTGCCAGCAGTTTAATGGGGAATGAGCAGTTCTTC. It specifies CASSLMGNEQFF.

The CDR3 is CAIKTGTSSGDTQYF. The CDR3 coding sequence is TGTGCCATCAAAACCGGGACTAGCTCCGGAGATACGCAGTATTTT. The rearrangement joins TRBV10-3 to TRBJ2-3; 9 bases fit TRBD2. Germline V gene sequence: CDR1 ENHRY, CDR2 SYGVKD. The CDR3 consists of 15 residues. Germline trimming cut 7 bases from V and 5 bases from J; bases unmatched to any gene: 10.

This clonotype came up a few times. The chain joins TRBV12-3 or TRBV12-4 to TRBJ2-1, with D possibly being TRBD1 or TRBD2 (5 bases each). CDR3 length: 12 amino acids. Trimming pared 8 bases from V and 8 bases from J, leaving 13 bases between. CDR3 in amino acids: CASGHRGYEQFF. The CDR3 nucleotides are TGTGCCAGCGGACATCGCGGGTATGAGCAGTTCTTC.

The chain has TRBV5-4 and TRBJ2-2; TRBD2 aligns across 7 bases. V dropped 6 bases and J dropped 2; count of bases not matched to a gene: 10. The V gene's germline CDR1 is SGHNT and CDR2 YYREEE (reference sequence). The CDR3 is 16 amino acids. The CDR3 loop is CASIGGGPSNTGELFF. CDR3 in DNA: TGTGCCAGCATTGGGGGAGGGCCTTCAAACACCGGGGAGCTGTTTTTT.

This sequence joins TRBV28 and TRBJ2-1; the D gene is possibly TRBD2 (5 bases). The CDR3 runs to 14 residues. Germline CDR1 MDHEN, CDR2 SYDVKM. V was trimmed by 2 bases and J by 2 bases, leaving 7 bases between them. The CDR3 reads CASSLTGTYNEQFF. The CDR3, as DNA: TGTGCCAGCAGTTTAACGGGAACCTACAATGAGCAGTTCTTC.

J is TRBJ2-1 and V is TRBV28; D is perhaps TRBD2 (5 bases). Trimming took off 3 bases at V and 15 bases at J, with 18 bases between the two ends. CDR3 length: 13 amino acids. The germline V gene encodes CDR1 MDHEN and CDR2 SYDVKM. CDR3 sequence: CASSFSDLGWGFF. CDR3 nucleotides: TGTGCCAGCAGTTTCTCGGACTTGGGGTGGGGGTTCTTC.

This clonotype was seen a few times. The V call is TRBV2, the J call TRBJ2-1, with TRBD2 identical over 14 bases. There are 13 residues in the CDR3. V was pared by 9 bases and J by 6 bases, with 1 base of the junction left unmatched. CDR1 is SNHLY and CDR2 is FYNNEI in the germline V gene. The CDR3 is CARGTSGGNEQFF. Written as DNA, the CDR3 is TGTGCCAGGGGGACTAGCGGGGGCAATGAGCAGTTCTTC.

J is TRBJ2-1 and V is TRBV19; D gene unclear. V was clipped by 3 bases and J by 0 bases, with 9 bases between them. The CDR3 totals 15 residues. Per the germline V gene, CDR1 is LNHDA and CDR2 is SQIVND (reference sequence). This CDR3 reads CASSIYLGSYNEQFF. For the CDR3, the DNA is TGTGCCAGTAGTATCTACCTAGGCTCCTACAATGAGCAGTTCTTC.

In this sample, this clonotype turned up a few times. The J gene is TRBJ2-7, the V gene TRBV29-1, with unresolved D. CDR3 length equals 11 residues. Germline V gives CDR1 SQVTM, CDR2 ANQGSEA. Trimming stripped 4 bases from V and 3 bases from J, with 7 bases between. The CDR3 region is CSVGGIYEQYF. Here the CDR3 DNA reads TGCAGCGTTGGTGGGATCTACGAGCAGTACTTC.

V gene TRBV4-2 combines with J gene TRBJ1-2; a weak D match, TRBD1 (5 bases). The V end was cut by 4 bases, the J end by 6 bases, with 15 bases between. The CDR3 has 14 residues. Germline V CDR1 and CDR2: LGHNA, YNFKEQ. The CDR3 DNA is TGTGCCAGCAGCCTAACCGGGACTAATAATGGCTACACCTTC. This gives the protein CASSLTGTNNGYTF.

This clonotype came up a few times. The gene calls are TRBV12-5 and TRBJ2-3; unclear D gene. V shed 4 bases and J shed 6 bases, with 11 bases lying between them. The CDR3 is 13 residues long. Germline CDR1 and CDR2: LGHNT and FRNRAP. CDR3 amino acids: CASGSSRGDTQYF. Written as DNA, the CDR3 is TGTGCTAGTGGTTCCTCGAGAGGCGATACGCAGTATTTT.

This clonotype appeared a few times. The J gene is TRBJ2-1, the V gene TRBV9; 9 nucleotides align to TRBD2. J gave up 9 bases and V 4 bases, and 5 bases lay outside the gene matches. CDR1 is SGDLS and CDR2 is YYNGEE in the germline V gene. This CDR3 contains 13 residues. This CDR3 reads CASSSRTSAEQFF. The CDR3 nucleotides read TGTGCCAGCAGCTCAAGGACTAGCGCTGAGCAGTTCTTC.

The chain recombines TRBV9 with TRBJ2-2; 13 nucleotides line up with TRBD2. CDR1 and CDR2 from the germline V gene are SGDLS and YYNGEE. V lost 6 bases and J lost 0; bases outside the gene matches: 5. The CDR3 extends over 17 amino acids. The CDR3, as DNA: TGTGCCAGCACCCGGACTAGCGGGAGTCCGAACACCGGGGAGCTGTTTTTT. Translated: CASTRTSGSPNTGELFF.

This clonotype showed up just a few times. The chain has TRBV6-1 and TRBJ2-7; tentatively, D is TRBD2 (5 bases). The CDR3 runs 13 residues. Per germline, CDR1 MNHNS and CDR2 SASEGT. The CDR3 DNA reads TGTACCGCCGCACGAGGGTCACACTACGAGCAGTACTTC. Translation gives CTAARGSHYEQYF.

CDR3 bases: TGCAGTGCTAGGCGCCCCTTCTCTTACAATGAGCAGTTCTTC. It is translated as CSARRPFSYNEQFF. This chain joins TRBV20-1 and TRBJ2-1; D call uncertain. Trimming removed 3 bases at V and 4 bases at J, with 13 bases between. The CDR3 is made up of 14 amino acids. Per germline, CDR1 DFQATT and CDR2 SNEGSKA (reference sequence).

This clonotype was detected a few times. J is TRBJ2-3 and V is TRBV6-1; D is uncertain. The CDR3 is 10 residues long. The germline gives CDR1 MNHNS, CDR2 SASEGT. V lost 6 bases and J 6 bases, leaving 4 bases between the germline ends. DNA of the CDR3: TGTGCCAGCAGAGAGGATACGCAGTATTTT. Translated: CASREDTQYF.

The CDR3 spells CASSYRPANEQFF. The DNA for the CDR3 is TGCGCCAGCAGCTATCGGCCGGCTAATGAGCAGTTCTTC. V usage is TRBV5-1 and J usage is TRBJ2-1; D remains ambiguous. The germline V and J ends were trimmed by 3 bases and 7 bases, with 11 bases remaining between them. CDR1 and CDR2 (germline): SGHRS, YFSETQ. CDR3 size: 13 residues.

This clonotype was seen a few times. The V and J genes are TRBV6-2 or TRBV6-3 and TRBJ2-7; 7 bases match TRBD2. There are 15 residues in the CDR3. Trimming removed 6 bases from V and 3 bases from J; junction bases left unmatched: 11. Per the germline V gene, CDR1 is MNHEY and CDR2 is SVGEGT. As DNA, the CDR3 is TGTGCCAGCAGCCCTCCGGTCGGGAGGTTCTACGAGCAGTACTTC. Amino acid sequence: CASSPPVGRFYEQYF.

This clonotype was detected only once. Its ends do not fully match the called genes, so a read error is possible. J is TRBJ2-2 and V is TRBV9; possible D gene TRBD2, 6 bases. Germline V gene sequence: CDR1 SGDLS, CDR2 YYNGEE. This CDR3 has 15 residues. The CDR3 DNA sequence: TGTGCCAGCTGCGTCGGAGGGATGAGGAACGGGGAGCTGTTTTTT. Amino acids: CASCVGGMRNGELFF.

The V gene is TRBV15, the J gene TRBJ2-1, with D possibly matching TRBD1 (6 bases). The CDR3 is 18 amino acids. Germline V CDR1 and CDR2: LNHNV, YYDKDF (reference sequence). V was shortened by 4 bases and J by 0 bases, with 19 bases between the two germline ends. The CDR3 spells CATSTKGGQPHSYNEQFF. The CDR3 nucleotides read TGTGCCACCAGCACAAAGGGTGGACAGCCCCACTCCTACAATGAGCAGTTCTTC. Full variable domain (rest looked up from reference TRBV15 and TRBJ2-1): DAMVIQNPRYQVTQFGKPVTLSCSQTLNHNVMYWYQQKSSQAPKLLFHYYDKDFNNEADTPDNFQSRRPNTSFCFLDIRSPGLGDTAMYLCATSTKGGQPHSYNEQFFGPGTRLTVL.

This rearrangement joins TRBV24-1 to TRBJ2-1, with 10 bases lining up with TRBD1. V lost 5 bases to trimming and J lost 10 bases; unmatched junction nucleotides: 10. The CDR3 contains 15 residues. CDR1 and CDR2 (germline): KGHDR, SFDVKD. In nucleotides, the CDR3 is TGTGCCACCAGTGCAACCCCGGACAGGGGGGTCGAGCAGTTCTTC. This encodes CATSATPDRGVEQFF.

The V call is TRBV19, the J call TRBJ2-2; TRBD2 agrees at 9 bases. The V segment lost 4 bases and the J segment 5 bases; nucleotides outside the gene matches: 5. The V gene's germline CDR1 is LNHDA and CDR2 SQIVND (reference sequence). This CDR3 has 15 amino acids. For the CDR3, the DNA is TGTGCCAGTAGTAGAGGACTAGCGCGGACCGGGGAGCTGTTTTTT. Translation: CASSRGLARTGELFF.

The V call is TRBV7-6, the J call TRBJ2-1; maybe TRBD1 (5 bases). Germline V gives CDR1 SGHVS, CDR2 FNYEAQ. The CDR3 consists of 12 residues. The V and J ends lost 6 bases and 8 bases respectively, with 11 bases between them. Here the CDR3 reads CASSPGPDEQFF. CDR3 DNA: TGTGCCAGCAGTCCAGGGCCCGATGAGCAGTTCTTC.

This clonotype was recorded a few times. J is TRBJ2-1 and V is TRBV5-5; tentative D call: TRBD2 (5 bases). The V end lost 0 bases, the J end lost 9 bases, and 10 bases lay between the germline ends. There are 13 residues in the CDR3. Germline V CDR1 and CDR2: SGHKS, YYEKEE (reference sequence). CDR3 coding DNA: TGTGCCAGCAGCTTGGCCGCTAGCATTGAGCAGTTCTTC. Its protein is CASSLAASIEQFF.